This T cell receptor beta chain was retrieved from a study of PD-1 blockade in classical Hodgkin lymphoma. Looking at the study overall: Each patient was given nivolumab 3 mg/kg through a vein every 2 weeks.

Indicated time point: cycle 4 day 1 (C4D1), after 6 weeks of nivolumab. Each patient experienced a relapse that followed autologous stem cell transplantation, and brentuximab vedotin exposure varied. This clone was counted once. The antigen is undetermined. The method was immunoSEQ multiplex PCR; TCRdb's version includes in-frame clones alone and lacks a portion of them. The repertoire has around 46,000 clones, 90% of them found once; the top ten carry approximately 13%. General study results and limits: In CD4+ cells, TCR diversity went up significantly by C4D1, but in CD8+ cells it did not. Exclusion applied to patients who initiated nivolumab less than 1 year following ASCT.

The germline V gene has CDR1 GTSNPN and CDR2 SVGIG (reference sequence). Trimming at V came to 7 bases and at J to 0 bases, leaving 6 bases not matched to a gene. The CDR3 has 14 amino acids. The starting material was peripheral blood mononuclear cells (PBMCs), obtained before the fourth cycle of nivolumab. This TCR came from a human donor with classical Hodgkin lymphoma. The V and J genes are TRBV30 and TRBJ2-3, with TRBD2 matching 8 bases. CDR3 in DNA: TGTGCCTCCACCCCTAGCGGGAGCACAGATACGCAGTATTTT. Amino acids: CASTPSGSTDTQYF.